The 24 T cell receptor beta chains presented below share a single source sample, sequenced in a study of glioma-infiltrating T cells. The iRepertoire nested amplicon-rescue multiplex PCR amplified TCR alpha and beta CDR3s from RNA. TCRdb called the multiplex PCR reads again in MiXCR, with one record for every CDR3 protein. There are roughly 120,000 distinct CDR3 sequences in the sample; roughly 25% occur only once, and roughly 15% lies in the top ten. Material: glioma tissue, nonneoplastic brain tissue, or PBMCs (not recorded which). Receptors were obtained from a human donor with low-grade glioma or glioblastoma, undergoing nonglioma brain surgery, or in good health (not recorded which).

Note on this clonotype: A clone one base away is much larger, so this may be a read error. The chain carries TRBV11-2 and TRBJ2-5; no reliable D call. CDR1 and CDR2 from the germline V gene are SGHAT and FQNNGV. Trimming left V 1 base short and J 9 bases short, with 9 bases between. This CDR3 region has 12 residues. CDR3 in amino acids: CASSLVSEAQYF. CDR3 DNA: TGTGCCAGCAGCTTAGTATCCGAGGCCCAGTACTTC. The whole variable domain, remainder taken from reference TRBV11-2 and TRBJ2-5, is EAGVAQSPRYKIIEKRQSVAFWCNPISGHATLYWYQQILGQGPKLLIQFQNNGVVDDSQLPKDRFSAERLKGVDSTLKIQPAKLEDSAVYLCASSLVSEAQYFGPGTRLLVL.

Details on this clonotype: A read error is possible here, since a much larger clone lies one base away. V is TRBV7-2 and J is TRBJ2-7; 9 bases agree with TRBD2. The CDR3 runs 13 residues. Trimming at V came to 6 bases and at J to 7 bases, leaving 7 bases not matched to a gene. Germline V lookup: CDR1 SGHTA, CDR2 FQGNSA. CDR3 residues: CASSFLAGKEQYF. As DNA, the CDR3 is TGTGCCAGCAGTTTTCTAGCGGGAAAAGAGCAGTACTTC.

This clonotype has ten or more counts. CDR3 loop: CASSCLSSGRTKETQYF. The CDR3 DNA reads TGTGCCAGCAGTTGCCTTTCTAGCGGGAGGACGAAGGAGACCCAGTACTTC. The chain carries TRBV6-1 and TRBJ2-5; 11 bases are a match to TRBD2. This CDR3 is 17 amino acids long. V dropped 5 bases and J dropped 5; count of bases not matched to a gene: 13. The germline CDR1 and CDR2 sequences are MNHNS and SASEGT.

CDR3 in DNA: TGCGCCAGCTTTAGCAACCCGGGACTAGCGGGACGGAGCTCCTACAATGAGCAGTTCTTC. Its protein product is CASFSNPGLAGRSSYNEQFF. The chain has TRBV5-1 and TRBJ2-1, with 13 bases matching TRBD2. Germline CDR1 SGHRS, CDR2 YFSETQ. CDR3 length: 20 amino acids. After removal of 7 bases from V and 0 bases from J, the junction contained 16 bases not matched to a gene.

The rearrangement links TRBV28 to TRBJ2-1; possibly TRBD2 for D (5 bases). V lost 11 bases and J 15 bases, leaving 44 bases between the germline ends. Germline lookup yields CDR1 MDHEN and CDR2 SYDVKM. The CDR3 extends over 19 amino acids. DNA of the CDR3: TGTGCCCGCCGTTTTCGTCTCGCGGGCGGCCGCGTCTCCTCCCCTGCGCCGTTCTTC. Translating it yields CARRFRLAGGRVSSPAPFF.

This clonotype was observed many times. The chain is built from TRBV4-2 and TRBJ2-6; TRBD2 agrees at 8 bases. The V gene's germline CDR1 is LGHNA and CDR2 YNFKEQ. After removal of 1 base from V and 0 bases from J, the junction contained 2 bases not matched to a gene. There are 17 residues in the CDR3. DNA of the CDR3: TGTGCCAGCAGCCAAGGGACTAGCAGCTCTGGGGCCAACGTCCTGACTTTC. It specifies CASSQGTSSSGANVLTF.

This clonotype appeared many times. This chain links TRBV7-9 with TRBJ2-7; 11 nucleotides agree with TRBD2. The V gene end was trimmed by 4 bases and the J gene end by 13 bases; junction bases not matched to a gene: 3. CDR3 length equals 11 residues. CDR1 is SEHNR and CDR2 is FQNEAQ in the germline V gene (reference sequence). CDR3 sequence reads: CASSSGLADYF. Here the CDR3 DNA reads TGTGCCAGCAGCTCGGGACTAGCGGATTACTTC.

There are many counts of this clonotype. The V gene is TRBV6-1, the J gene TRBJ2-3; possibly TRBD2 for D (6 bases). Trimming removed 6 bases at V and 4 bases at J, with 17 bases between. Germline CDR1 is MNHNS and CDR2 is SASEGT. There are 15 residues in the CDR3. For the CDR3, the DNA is TGTGCCAGCAGCTCTGGGGGGAGAATCGCAGATACGCAGTATTTT. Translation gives CASSSGGRIADTQYF.

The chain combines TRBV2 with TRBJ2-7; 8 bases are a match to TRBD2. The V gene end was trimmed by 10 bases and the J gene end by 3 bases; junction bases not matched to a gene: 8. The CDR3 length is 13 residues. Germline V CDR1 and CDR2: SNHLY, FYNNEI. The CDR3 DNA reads TGTGCCACCCTAGCGGGCGAGCACTACGAGCAGTACTTC. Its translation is CATLAGEHYEQYF.

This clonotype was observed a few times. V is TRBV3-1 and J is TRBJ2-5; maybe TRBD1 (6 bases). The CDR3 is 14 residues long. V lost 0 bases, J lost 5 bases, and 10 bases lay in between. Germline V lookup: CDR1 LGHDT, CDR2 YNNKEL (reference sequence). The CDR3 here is CASSQEGGGETQYF. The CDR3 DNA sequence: TGTGCCAGCAGCCAAGAAGGGGGTGGGGAGACCCAGTACTTC.

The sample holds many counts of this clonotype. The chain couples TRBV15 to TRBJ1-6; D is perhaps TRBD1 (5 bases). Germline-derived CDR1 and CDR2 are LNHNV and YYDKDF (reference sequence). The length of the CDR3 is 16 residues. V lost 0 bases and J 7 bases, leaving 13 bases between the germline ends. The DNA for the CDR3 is TGTGCCACCAGCAGAGATCTCGTGACAGCCAATTCACCCCTCCACTTT. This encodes CATSRDLVTANSPLHF. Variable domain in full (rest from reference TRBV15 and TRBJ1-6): DAMVIQNPRYQVTQFGKPVTLSCSQTLNHNVMYWYQQKSSQAPKLLFHYYDKDFNNEADTPDNFQSRRPNTSFCFLDIRSPGLGDTAMYLCATSRDLVTANSPLHFGNGTRLTVT.

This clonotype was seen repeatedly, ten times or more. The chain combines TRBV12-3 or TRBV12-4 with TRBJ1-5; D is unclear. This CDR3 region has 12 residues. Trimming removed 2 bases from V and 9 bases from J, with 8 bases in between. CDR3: CASSLQEGPQHF. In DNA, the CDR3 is TGTGCCAGCAGTTTACAGGAGGGGCCCCAGCATTTT.

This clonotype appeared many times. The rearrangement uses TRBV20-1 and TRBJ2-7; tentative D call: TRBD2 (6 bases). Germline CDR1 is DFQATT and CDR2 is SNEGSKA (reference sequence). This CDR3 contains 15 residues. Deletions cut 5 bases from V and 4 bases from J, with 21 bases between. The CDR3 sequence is CSAPSRGGVYYEQYF. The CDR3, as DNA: TGCAGTGCTCCTTCTCGGGGCGGGGTATATTACGAGCAGTACTTC.

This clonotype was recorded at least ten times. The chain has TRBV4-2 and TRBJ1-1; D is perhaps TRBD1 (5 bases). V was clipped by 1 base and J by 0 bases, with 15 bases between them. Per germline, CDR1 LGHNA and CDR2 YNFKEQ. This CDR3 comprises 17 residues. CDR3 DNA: TGTGCCAGCAGCCAAGGGCTACAGGCTACCATGAACACTGAAGCTTTCTTT. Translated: CASSQGLQATMNTEAFF.

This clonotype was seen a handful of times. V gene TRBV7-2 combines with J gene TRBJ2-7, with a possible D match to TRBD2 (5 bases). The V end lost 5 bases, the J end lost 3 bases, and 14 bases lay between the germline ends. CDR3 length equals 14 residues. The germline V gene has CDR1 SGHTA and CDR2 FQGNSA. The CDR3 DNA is TGTGCCAGCAGCCCCTCTCGGGAAAGCTACGAGCAGTACTTC. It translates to CASSPSRESYEQYF.

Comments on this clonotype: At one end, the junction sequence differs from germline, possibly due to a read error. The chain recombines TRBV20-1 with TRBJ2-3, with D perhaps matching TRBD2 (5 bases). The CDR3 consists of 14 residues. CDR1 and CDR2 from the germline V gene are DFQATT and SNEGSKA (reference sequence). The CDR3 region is CSTRRLVNEDTQYF. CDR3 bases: TGCAGTACTAGGAGACTGGTCAACGAAGATACGCAGTATTTT.

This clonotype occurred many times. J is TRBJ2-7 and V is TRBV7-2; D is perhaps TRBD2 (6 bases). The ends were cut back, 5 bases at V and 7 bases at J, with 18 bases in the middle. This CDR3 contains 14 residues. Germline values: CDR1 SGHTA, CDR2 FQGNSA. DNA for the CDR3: TGTGCCAGCAGCCCGGCTGAACGGGCGGGGGAGCAGTACTTC. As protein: CASSPAERAGEQYF. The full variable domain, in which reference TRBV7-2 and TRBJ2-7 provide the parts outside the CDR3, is GAGVSQSPSNKVTEKGKDVELRCDPISGHTALYWYRQSLGQGLEFLIYFQGNSAPDKSGLPSDRFSAERTGGSVSTLTIQRTQQEDSAVYLCASSPAERAGEQYFGPGTRLTVT.

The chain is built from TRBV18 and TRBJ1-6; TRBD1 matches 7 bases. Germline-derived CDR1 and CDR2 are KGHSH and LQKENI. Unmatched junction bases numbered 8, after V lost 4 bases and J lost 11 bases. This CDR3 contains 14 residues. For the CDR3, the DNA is TGTGCCAGCTCACGGGACAGAAATAGTACACCCCTCCACTTT. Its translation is CASSRDRNSTPLHF.

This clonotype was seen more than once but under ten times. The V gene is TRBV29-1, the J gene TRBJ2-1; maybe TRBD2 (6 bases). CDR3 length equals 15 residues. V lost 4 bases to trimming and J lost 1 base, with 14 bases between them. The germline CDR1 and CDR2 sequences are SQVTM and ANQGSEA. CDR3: CSVGGGESSYNEQFF. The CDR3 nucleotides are TGCAGCGTTGGCGGCGGGGAATCTTCCTACAATGAGCAGTTCTTC.

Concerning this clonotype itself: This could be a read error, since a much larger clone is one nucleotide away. Here the CDR3 DNA reads TGTACCAGCAGCCAAGTGCTGACGTCCTCCTACGAGCAGTACTTC. It codes for CTSSQVLTSSYEQYF. The chain employs TRBV4-2 and TRBJ2-7; D gene uncertain. The CDR3 extends over 15 amino acids. Germline CDR1 LGHNA, CDR2 YNFKEQ.

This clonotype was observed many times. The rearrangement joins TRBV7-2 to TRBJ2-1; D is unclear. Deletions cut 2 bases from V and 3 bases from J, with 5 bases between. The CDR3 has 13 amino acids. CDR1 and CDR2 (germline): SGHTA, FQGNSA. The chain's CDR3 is CASSLTNYNEQFF. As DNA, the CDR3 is TGTGCCAGCAGCTTAACTAACTACAATGAGCAGTTCTTC. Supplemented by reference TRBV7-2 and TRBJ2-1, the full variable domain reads GAGVSQSPSNKVTEKGKDVELRCDPISGHTALYWYRQSLGQGLEFLIYFQGNSAPDKSGLPSDRFSAERTGGSVSTLTIQRTQQEDSAVYLCASSLTNYNEQFFGPGTRLTVL.

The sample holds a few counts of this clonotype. The CDR3 DNA follows: TGCGCCAGCAGCCATACCACAGGGGCGAGGGATGGCTACACCTTC. Translated, it gives CASSHTTGARDGYTF. This chain uses TRBV4-3 with TRBJ1-2; TRBD1 matches at 7 bases. The CDR3 runs 15 residues. V shed 3 bases, J shed 6 bases, and the junction held 10 bases outside the gene matches. Germline CDR1 reads LGHNA; CDR2 reads YSLEER.

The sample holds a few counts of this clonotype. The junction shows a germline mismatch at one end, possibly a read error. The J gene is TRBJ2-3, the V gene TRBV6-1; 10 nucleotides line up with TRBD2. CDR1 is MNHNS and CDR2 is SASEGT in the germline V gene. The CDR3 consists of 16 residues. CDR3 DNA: TGTGCCAGCAGCCCAGTCGAGCGGGAGGGCACAGATACGGAGTATTTT. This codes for CASSPVEREGTDTEYF.

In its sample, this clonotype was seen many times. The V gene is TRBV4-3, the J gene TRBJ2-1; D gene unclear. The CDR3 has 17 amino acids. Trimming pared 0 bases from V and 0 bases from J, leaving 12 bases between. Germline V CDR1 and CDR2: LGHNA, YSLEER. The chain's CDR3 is CASSQEGDFRSYNEQFF. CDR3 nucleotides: TGCGCCAGCAGCCAAGAAGGAGACTTCCGCTCCTACAATGAGCAGTTCTTC.